The entry that follows covers one TCR beta chain sequence. The data are from a study of cytomegalovirus exposure and HLA in healthy donors. As for the donors, each was a healthy bone marrow donor. The PCR ran on 60 Vbeta and 13 Jbeta primers. Assay used: immunoSEQ multiplex PCR; TCRdb lists only in-frame clones, some missing. Here the sample spans some 150,000 clones, roughly 80% being singletons. Material for sequencing was PBMCs. The TCR was taken from a man younger than 40 in good health and CMV-seropositive.

Here the CDR3 DNA reads TGTGCCAGCAGCCGGATAGCGGGGGGAAATAACTACGAGCAGTACTTC. Amino acid sequence: CASSRIAGGNNYEQYF. The chain uses TRBV5-4 and TRBJ2-7; TRBD2 aligns across 10 bases. Germline CDR1 is SGHNT and CDR2 is YYREEE (reference sequence). The V and J ends lost 4 bases and 3 bases, in that order; junction bases with no gene match: 10. CDR3 size: 16 residues. Complete variable domain (other parts from reference TRBV5-4 and TRBJ2-7): ETGVTQSPTHLIKTRGQQVTLRCSSQSGHNTVSWYQQALGQGPQFIFQYYREEENGRGNFPPRFSGLQFPNYSSELNVNALELDDSALYLCASSRIAGGNNYEQYFGPGTRLTVT.